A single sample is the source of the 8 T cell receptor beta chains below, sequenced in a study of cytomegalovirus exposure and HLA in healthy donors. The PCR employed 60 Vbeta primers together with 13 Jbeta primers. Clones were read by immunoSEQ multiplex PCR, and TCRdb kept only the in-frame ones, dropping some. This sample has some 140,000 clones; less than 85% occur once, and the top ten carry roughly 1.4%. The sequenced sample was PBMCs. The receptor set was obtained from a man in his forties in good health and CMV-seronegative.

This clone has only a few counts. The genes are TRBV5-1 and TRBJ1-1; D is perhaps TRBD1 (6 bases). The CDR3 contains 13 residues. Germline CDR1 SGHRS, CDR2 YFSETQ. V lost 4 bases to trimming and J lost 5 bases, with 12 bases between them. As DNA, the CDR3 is TGCGCCAGCAGCCCCAGGGGTGGAACTGAAGCTTTCTTT. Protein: CASSPRGGTEAFF.

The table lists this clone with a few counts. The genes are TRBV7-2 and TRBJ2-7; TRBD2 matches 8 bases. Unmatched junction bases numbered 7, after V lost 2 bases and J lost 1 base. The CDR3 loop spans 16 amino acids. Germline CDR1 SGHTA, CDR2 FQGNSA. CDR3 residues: CASSLSGAGASYEQYF. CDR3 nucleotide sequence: TGTGCCAGCAGCTTATCGGGAGCGGGGGCATCCTACGAGCAGTACTTC.

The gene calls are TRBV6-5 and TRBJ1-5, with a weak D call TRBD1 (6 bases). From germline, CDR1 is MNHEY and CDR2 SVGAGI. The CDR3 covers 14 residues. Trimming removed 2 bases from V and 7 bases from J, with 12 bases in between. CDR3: CASSYRRQGQPQHF. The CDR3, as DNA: TGTGCCAGCAGTTACCGCAGGCAGGGGCAGCCCCAGCATTTT.

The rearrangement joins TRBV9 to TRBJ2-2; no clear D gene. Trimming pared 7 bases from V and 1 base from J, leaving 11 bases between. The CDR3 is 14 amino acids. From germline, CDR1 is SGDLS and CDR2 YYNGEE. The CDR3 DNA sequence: TGTGCCAGCTCGACGGCGGTGAACACCGGGGAGCTGTTTTTT. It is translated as CASSTAVNTGELFF.

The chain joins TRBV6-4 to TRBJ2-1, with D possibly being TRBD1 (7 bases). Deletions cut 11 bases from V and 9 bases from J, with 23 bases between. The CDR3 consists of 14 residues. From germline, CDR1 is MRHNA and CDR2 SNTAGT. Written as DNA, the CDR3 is TGTGCCGCAGGGGGGTCATCCCGAGTCAGTGAGCAGTTCTTC. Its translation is CAAGGSSRVSEQFF.

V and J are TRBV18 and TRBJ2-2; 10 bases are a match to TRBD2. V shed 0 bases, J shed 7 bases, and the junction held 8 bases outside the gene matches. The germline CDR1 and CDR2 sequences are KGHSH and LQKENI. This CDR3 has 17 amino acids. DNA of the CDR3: TGTGCCAGCTCACCACCGAGGGCTAGCGGGAGCGTCGGGGAGCTGTTTTTT. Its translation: CASSPPRASGSVGELFF.

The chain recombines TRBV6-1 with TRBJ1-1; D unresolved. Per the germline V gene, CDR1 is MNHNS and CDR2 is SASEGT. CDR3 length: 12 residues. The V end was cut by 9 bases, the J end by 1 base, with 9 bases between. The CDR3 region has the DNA TGTGCCAGTAGGTACAGGAACACTGAAGCTTTCTTT. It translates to CASRYRNTEAFF.

CDR3 in DNA: TGCGCCAGCAGCCCCGGACACCCGGGGGGCTATGGCTACACCTTC. Protein: CASSPGHPGGYGYTF. This chain uses TRBV4-3 with TRBJ1-2, with TRBD1 as a possible D gene (5 bases). V shed 4 bases and J shed 4 bases, with 16 bases lying between them. CDR1 and CDR2 from the germline V gene are LGHNA and YSLEER. This CDR3 contains 15 residues.